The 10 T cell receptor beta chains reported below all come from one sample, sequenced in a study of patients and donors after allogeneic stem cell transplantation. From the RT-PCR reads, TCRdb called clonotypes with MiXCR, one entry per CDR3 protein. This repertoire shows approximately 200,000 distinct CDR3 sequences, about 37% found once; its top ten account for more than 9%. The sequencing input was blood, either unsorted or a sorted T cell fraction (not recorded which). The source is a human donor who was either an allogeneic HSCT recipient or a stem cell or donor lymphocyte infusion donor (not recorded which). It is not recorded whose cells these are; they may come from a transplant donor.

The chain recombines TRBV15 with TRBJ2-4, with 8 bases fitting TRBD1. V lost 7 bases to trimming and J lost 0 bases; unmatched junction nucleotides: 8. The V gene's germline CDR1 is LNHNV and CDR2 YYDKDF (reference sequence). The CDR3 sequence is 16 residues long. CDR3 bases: TGTGCCACCACCCGGGGGACAGGACTAGCCAAAAACATTCAGTACTTC. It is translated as CATTRGTGLAKNIQYF.

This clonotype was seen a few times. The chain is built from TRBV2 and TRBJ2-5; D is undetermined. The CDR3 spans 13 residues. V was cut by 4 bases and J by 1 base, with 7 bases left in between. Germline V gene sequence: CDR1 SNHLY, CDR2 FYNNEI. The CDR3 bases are TGTGCCAGCAGTGTACGGGCCCAAGAGACCCAGTACTTC. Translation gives CASSVRAQETQYF.

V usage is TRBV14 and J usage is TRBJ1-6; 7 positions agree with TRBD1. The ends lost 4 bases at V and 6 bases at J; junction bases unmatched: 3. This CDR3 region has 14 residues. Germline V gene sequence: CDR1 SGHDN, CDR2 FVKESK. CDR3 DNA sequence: TGTGCCAGCAGCCGACAGGGTATTAATTCACCCCTCCACTTT. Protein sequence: CASSRQGINSPLHF.

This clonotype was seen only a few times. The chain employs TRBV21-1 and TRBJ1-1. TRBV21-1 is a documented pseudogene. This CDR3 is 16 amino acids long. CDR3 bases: TGTGCCAGCAGCAGCAGGGCCGGAATAATGAACACTGAAGCTTTCTTT. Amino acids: CASSSRAGIMNTEAFF.

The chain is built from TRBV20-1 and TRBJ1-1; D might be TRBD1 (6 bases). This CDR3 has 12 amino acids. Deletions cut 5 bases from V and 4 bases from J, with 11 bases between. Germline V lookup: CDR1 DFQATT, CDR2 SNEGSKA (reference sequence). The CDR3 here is CSAGRGITEAFF. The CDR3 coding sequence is TGCAGTGCTGGAAGGGGGATCACTGAAGCTTTCTTT.

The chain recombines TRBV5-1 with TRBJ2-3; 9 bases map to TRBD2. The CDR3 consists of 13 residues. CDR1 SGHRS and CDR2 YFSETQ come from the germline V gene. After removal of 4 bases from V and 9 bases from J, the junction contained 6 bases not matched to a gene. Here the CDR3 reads CASSGGLAGTQYF. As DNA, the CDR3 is TGCGCCAGCAGCGGGGGACTAGCAGGGACGCAGTATTTT.

CDR3: CASSPPWAENQPQHF. The CDR3 nucleotides read TGTGCCAGCAGTCCCCCATGGGCAGAGAATCAGCCCCAGCATTTT. The chain couples TRBV12-3 or TRBV12-4 to TRBJ1-5; D unclear. V was shortened by 5 bases and J by 4 bases, with 15 bases between the two germline ends. This CDR3 is built from 15 residues.

The CDR3 bases are TGTGCCAGCAGCGTAGGAGACAGGGATAACGGCTACACCTTC. This codes for CASSVGDRDNGYTF. The gene calls are TRBV9 and TRBJ1-2; 7 bases match TRBD1. Germline V lookup: CDR1 SGDLS, CDR2 YYNGEE. The V and J ends lost 0 bases and 8 bases, in that order; junction bases with no gene match: 7. This CDR3 is 14 amino acids long.

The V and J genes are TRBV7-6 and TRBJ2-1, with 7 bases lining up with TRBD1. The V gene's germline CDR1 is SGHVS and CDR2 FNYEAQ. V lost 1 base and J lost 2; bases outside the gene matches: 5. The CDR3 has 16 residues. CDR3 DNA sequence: TGTGCCAGCAGCTTAGGACCGGGACAGACCTACAATGAGCAGTTCTTC. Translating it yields CASSLGPGQTYNEQFF.

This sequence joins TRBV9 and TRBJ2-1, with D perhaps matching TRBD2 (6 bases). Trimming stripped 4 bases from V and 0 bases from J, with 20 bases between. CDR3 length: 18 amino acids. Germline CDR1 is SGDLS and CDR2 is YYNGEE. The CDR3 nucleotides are TGTGCCAGCAGCTCCCGTCGTGTAATGGGGGGCTCCTACAATGAGCAGTTCTTC. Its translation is CASSSRRVMGGSYNEQFF. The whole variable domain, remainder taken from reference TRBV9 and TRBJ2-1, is DSGVTQTPKHLITATGQRVTLRCSPRSGDLSVYWYQQSLDQGLQFLIQYYNGEERAKGNILERFSAQQFPDLHSELNLSSLELGDSALYFCASSSRRVMGGSYNEQFFGPGTRLTVL.